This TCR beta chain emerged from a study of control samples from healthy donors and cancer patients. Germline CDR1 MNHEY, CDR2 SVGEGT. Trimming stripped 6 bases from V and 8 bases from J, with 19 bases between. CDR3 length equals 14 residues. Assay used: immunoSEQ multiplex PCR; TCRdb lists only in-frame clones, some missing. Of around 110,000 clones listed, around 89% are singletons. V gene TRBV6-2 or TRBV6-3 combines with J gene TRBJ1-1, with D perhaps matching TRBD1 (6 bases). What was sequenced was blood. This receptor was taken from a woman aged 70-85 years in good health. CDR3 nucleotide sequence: TGTGCCAGCAGCCCACTATCGACAGGCAGCGAAGCTTTCTTT. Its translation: CASSPLSTGSEAFF.